Below, 8 T cell receptor beta chains from the same sample are listed, as sequenced in a study of memory CD4+ T cells and cytomegalovirus serostatus. Single viable CD3+CD4+CD8-CD45RO+ cells were sorted as the memory CD4+ T cells. Assay used: immunoSEQ multiplex PCR; TCRdb lists only in-frame clones, some missing. This table holds around 63,000 clones, around 76% found once. Specimen: memory CD4+ T cells from blood. Receptors were obtained from an adult in good health and CMV-seropositive.

The V and J genes are TRBV6-1 and TRBJ1-3, with D hard to call. The V gene's germline CDR1 is MNHNS and CDR2 SASEGT. The CDR3 has 17 residues. Trimming stripped 0 bases from V and 0 bases from J, with 12 bases between. CDR3 nucleotide sequence: TGTGCCAGCAGTGAAGCGTGGGCGGGCGTCTCTGGAAACACCATATATTTT. It encodes CASSEAWAGVSGNTIYF.

Note on this clone: This CDR3 is also generated by other DNA sequences in the sample. This chain uses TRBV5-1 with TRBJ1-5; perhaps TRBD1 as D (5 bases). The CDR3 length is 13 residues. Germline CDR1 is SGHRS and CDR2 is YFSETQ. V lost 4 bases and J 5 bases, leaving 10 bases between the germline ends. The CDR3, as DNA: TGCGCCAGCAGCCCAGGGACGGATCAGCCCCAGCATTTT. Translated: CASSPGTDQPQHF.

This clone was counted a few times. The V call is TRBV4-1, the J call TRBJ1-1; D is uncertain. CDR1 is MGHRA and CDR2 is YSYEKL in the germline V gene. The CDR3 is 16 residues long. V was shortened by 0 bases and J by 0 bases, with 11 bases between the two germline ends. The CDR3 sequence is CASSQEGQMMNTEAFF. The CDR3 DNA is TGCGCCAGCAGCCAAGAAGGCCAGATGATGAACACTGAAGCTTTCTTT.

V is TRBV29-1 and J is TRBJ2-4, with D perhaps matching TRBD1 (6 bases). Germline CDR1 is SQVTM and CDR2 is ANQGSEA. This CDR3 contains 11 residues. V dropped 6 bases and J dropped 7 bases, with 10 bases sitting between them. The CDR3 loop reads CSVVTGNIQYF. DNA for the CDR3: TGCAGCGTGGTCACAGGGAACATTCAGTACTTC.

The chain combines TRBV5-4 with TRBJ2-1; 8 bases map to TRBD1. V shed 6 bases and J 2 bases; nucleotides not matched to a gene: 7. The length of the CDR3 is 15 residues. Germline V gene sequence: CDR1 SGHNT, CDR2 YYREEE (reference sequence). CDR3 bases: TGTGCCAGCATGTCAGGGGGCCAGACCTACAATGAGCAGTTCTTC. Its protein is CASMSGGQTYNEQFF. The complete variable domain, with remaining parts taken from reference TRBV5-4 and TRBJ2-1, reads ETGVTQSPTHLIKTRGQQVTLRCSSQSGHNTVSWYQQALGQGPQFIFQYYREEENGRGNFPPRFSGLQFPNYSSELNVNALELDDSALYLCASMSGGQTYNEQFFGPGTRLTVL.

The CDR3 bases are TGCGCCAGCAGCCAAGTCACGACTAGCGGGAGAGGCGAGCAGTACTTC. This gives the protein CASSQVTTSGRGEQYF. This chain joins TRBV4-3 and TRBJ2-7, with 12 positions matching TRBD2. J lost 6 bases, V lost 1 base, and 7 bases had no gene match. The CDR3 consists of 16 residues. Germline lookup yields CDR1 LGHNA and CDR2 YSLEER.

The rearrangement uses TRBV21-1 and TRBJ2-2; the table gives TRBD1 as D, unverified against the DNA. TRBV21-1 is assigned pseudogene status. The CDR3 runs 13 residues. CDR3 sequence reads: CASSKQGTGELFF. The CDR3 bases are TGTGCCAGCAGCAAACAGGGGACCGGGGAGCTGTTTTTT.

The chain recombines TRBV28 with TRBJ2-7, with D perhaps matching TRBD1 or TRBD2 (7 bases each). Between the trimmed V and J ends, which lost 1 base and 12 bases, there was a span of 25 bases. The CDR3 sequence is 16 residues long. Germline V gives CDR1 MDHEN, CDR2 SYDVKM. CDR3: CASSLSPPGGVVSLYF. CDR3 nucleotide sequence: TGTGCCAGCAGTTTATCCCCGCCAGGGGGGGTAGTAAGTTTGTACTTC.